Below are 20 T cell receptor beta chains sequenced from a single sample in a study of T cell responses to AZD1222 COVID-19 vaccine (TCRdb year 2021). Library prep was done by the immunoSEQ multiplex PCR assay. The clones in this table, taken by TCRdb from immuneACCESS, are in-frame only. Not every clone is retained; where verified, under half of the shortfall comes from an unresolved V gene, and the cause of the rest is unknown. The sample profile shows 170,000 or so clones; 90% to 95% of them were found once. Around 0.96% of the sample belongs to the ten largest clones. The time point label on this specimen signifies: baseline before first vaccination. Here the sequenced sample was peripheral blood, taken on day 0 of AZD1222 vaccination. The receptors were sampled from an adult in good health.

V and J are TRBV5-1 and TRBJ2-7; D is tentatively TRBD1 or TRBD2 (5 bases each). Germline V gene lookup returns CDR1 SGHRS and CDR2 YFSETQ. Between the trimmed V and J ends, which lost 2 bases and 0 bases, there was a span of 9 bases. The CDR3 consists of 14 residues. CDR3 in amino acids: CASSFGTGSYEQYF. The CDR3 DNA reads as TGCGCCAGCAGCTTTGGGACCGGCTCCTACGAGCAGTACTTC.

The chain is built from TRBV19 and TRBJ1-4, with a weak D call TRBD1 (6 bases). The length of the CDR3 is 14 residues. CDR1 and CDR2 (germline): LNHDA, SQIVND (reference sequence). The V gene lost 5 bases and the J gene lost 8 bases, with 15 bases spanning the gap. The CDR3 DNA is TGTGCCAGTAGTCAACAGGGAAGGGAAGAAAAACTGTTTTTT. It yields the protein CASSQQGREEKLFF.

The chain links TRBV2 to TRBJ1-2, with D possibly TRBD1 on 6 matching bases. V lost 6 bases to trimming and J lost 7 bases, with 12 bases between them. The germline V gene encodes CDR1 SNHLY and CDR2 FYNNEI. This CDR3 comprises 12 residues. CDR3 amino acids: CASRRAGAGYTF. For the CDR3, the DNA is TGTGCCAGCAGGAGAGCAGGGGCTGGCTACACCTTC. Full variable domain (remainder filled in from reference TRBV2 and TRBJ1-2): EPEVTQTPSHQVTQMGQEVILRCVPISNHLYFYWYRQILGQKVEFLVSFYNNEISEKSEIFDDQFSVERPDGSNFTLKIRSTKLEDSAMYFCASRRAGAGYTFGSGTRLTVV.

Only one count was recorded for this clone. The chain joins TRBV5-1 to TRBJ1-5; D possibly corresponds to TRBD1 (5 bases). Deletions cut 4 bases from V and 5 bases from J, with 16 bases between. This CDR3 spans 15 amino acids. Germline CDR1 and CDR2: SGHRS and YFSETQ. CDR3 residues: CASSPRTGTDQPQHF. The CDR3 DNA sequence: TGCGCCAGCAGCCCCCGGACGGGGACCGATCAGCCCCAGCATTTT. Based on the CDR3 plus reference TRBV5-1 and TRBJ1-5, the full variable domain is KAGVTQTPRYLIKTRGQQVTLSCSPISGHRSVSWYQQTPGQGLQFLFEYFSETQRNKGNFPGRFSGRQFSNSRSEMNVSTLELGDSALYLCASSPRTGTDQPQHFGDGTRLSIL.

The chain joins TRBV7-8 to TRBJ1-4; TRBD1 matches 7 bases. This CDR3 region has 15 residues. CDR1 is SGHVS, CDR2 FQNEAQ, per germline. Trimming removed 10 bases from V and 5 bases from J; junction bases left unmatched: 13. In DNA form, the CDR3 reads TGTGCCACCAAACTCGAACAGGGGTCGAATGAAAAACTGTTTTTT. It is translated as CATKLEQGSNEKLFF.

This CDR3 reads CASSEATFWATEAFF. CDR3 sequence (DNA): TGTGCCAGCAGTGAGGCGACTTTTTGGGCCACTGAAGCTTTCTTT. The chain combines TRBV2 with TRBJ1-1; D remains unclear. The CDR3 has 15 residues. The germline gives CDR1 SNHLY, CDR2 FYNNEI. V was clipped by 3 bases and J by 4 bases, with 15 bases between them.

This clone was picked up one time. The chain couples TRBV2 to TRBJ1-1; 9 bases match TRBD1. The CDR3 loop spans 16 amino acids. Germline CDR1 reads SNHLY; CDR2 reads FYNNEI. Losses at the gene ends were 3 bases for V and 0 bases for J; bases not matched to a gene: 5. CDR3 DNA sequence: TGTGCCAGCAGTGACCGGACAGGGGTAATGAACACTGAAGCTTTCTTT. Amino acid sequence: CASSDRTGVMNTEAFF.

V is TRBV4-1 and J is TRBJ1-1; the D gene is possibly TRBD1 (6 bases). Trimming pared 1 base from V and 0 bases from J, leaving 24 bases between. This CDR3 spans 20 amino acids. Germline values: CDR1 MGHRA, CDR2 YSYEKL. DNA for the CDR3: TGCGCCAGCAGCCAAGTTGGGAAGAATCGGGGGCTCTTGATGAACACTGAAGCTTTCTTT. Translation gives CASSQVGKNRGLLMNTEAFF.

This clone was seen many times. CDR3 sequence: CASSRNRDVDSYEQYF. The CDR3 nucleotides are TGTGCCAGCAGCCGCAACCGGGACGTGGACTCCTACGAGCAGTACTTC. The chain is built from TRBV7-9 and TRBJ2-7; D tentatively reads TRBD1 or TRBD2 (5 bases each). Trimming removed 5 bases at V and 0 bases at J, with 17 bases between. CDR1 and CDR2 from the germline V gene are SEHNR and FQNEAQ (reference sequence). CDR3 size: 16 residues. Combining the CDR3 with reference TRBV7-9 and TRBJ2-7 gives the whole variable domain DTGVSQNPRHKITKRGQNVTFRCDPISEHNRLYWYRQTLGQGPEFLTYFQNEAQLEKSRLLSDRFSAERPKGSFSTLEIQRTEQGDSAMYLCASSRNRDVDSYEQYFGPGTRLTVT.

The chain has TRBV6-2 or TRBV6-3 and TRBJ1-6; D might be TRBD1 (5 bases). This CDR3 is built from 14 residues. Germline V gives CDR1 MNHEY, CDR2 SVGEGT. V was shortened by 5 bases and J by 10 bases, with 15 bases between the two germline ends. CDR3 sequence (DNA): TGTGCCAGCAGTCAAAATTGGGGGAACTCACCCCTCCACTTT. Translated, it gives CASSQNWGNSPLHF.

This chain uses TRBV15 with TRBJ1-6, with a tentative D call TRBD1 (6 bases). Germline values: CDR1 LNHNV, CDR2 YYDKDF (reference sequence). Deletions cut 8 bases from V and 0 bases from J, with 14 bases between. The length of the CDR3 is 16 residues. The CDR3 coding sequence is TGTGCCACCGGGACAACCCCGAGCTCCTATAATTCACCCCTCCACTTT. Translating gives CATGTTPSSYNSPLHF.

The J gene is TRBJ1-1, the V gene TRBV6-5; a weak D match, TRBD1 (5 bases). The CDR3 runs to 14 residues. Germline values: CDR1 MNHEY, CDR2 SVGAGI. Trimming pared 4 bases from V and 4 bases from J, leaving 13 bases between. The CDR3 loop is CASSLGQGATEAFF. The CDR3, as DNA: TGTGCCAGCAGTTTAGGGCAGGGTGCCACTGAAGCTTTCTTT.

The chain carries TRBV11-1 and TRBJ2-7; D is perhaps TRBD1 (5 bases). V lost 0 bases, J lost 2 bases, and 11 bases lay in between. Germline CDR1 reads SGHAT; CDR2 reads FQDESV (reference sequence). The CDR3 loop spans 15 amino acids. CDR3 sequence: CASSLATLGAYEQYF. The CDR3 DNA is TGTGCCAGCAGCTTAGCGACTCTAGGGGCCTACGAGCAGTACTTC.

V usage is TRBV6-2 or TRBV6-3 and J usage is TRBJ1-3; D is undetermined. The CDR3 is made up of 14 amino acids. V was cut by 5 bases and J by 2 bases, with 10 bases left in between. The germline V gene has CDR1 MNHEY and CDR2 SVGEGT. The CDR3 coding sequence is TGTGCCAGCAGTCTAACGGGGACTGGAAACACCATATATTTT. This codes for CASSLTGTGNTIYF.

This chain uses TRBV10-3 with TRBJ2-2; TRBD1 aligns across 7 bases. Germline V gene data show CDR1 as ENHRY and CDR2 as SYGVKD. CDR3 length: 15 residues. V was pared by 10 bases and J by 3 bases, with 11 bases of the junction left unmatched. The CDR3 sequence: CATFGGQGDTGELFF. CDR3 in DNA: TGTGCCACCTTTGGCGGGCAGGGGGACACCGGGGAGCTGTTTTTT.

The chain recombines TRBV6-2 or TRBV6-3 with TRBJ1-6, with D possibly matching TRBD1 (5 bases). V shed 2 bases and J shed 6 bases, with 14 bases lying between them. The CDR3 extends over 16 amino acids. Germline V gene lookup returns CDR1 MNHEY and CDR2 SVGEGT. This CDR3 reads CASSYRGREPNSPLHF. The CDR3 region has the DNA TGTGCCAGCAGTTACCGGGGCAGAGAACCTAATTCACCCCTCCACTTT.

This chain links TRBV24-1 with TRBJ2-5; 8 nucleotides agree with TRBD2. The J segment lost 2 bases and the V segment lost 4 bases, leaving 5 bases of the junction unmatched. CDR3 length: 15 residues. CDR1 and CDR2 from the germline V gene are KGHDR and SFDVKD. As DNA, the CDR3 is TGTGCCACCAGTGACCATGGACTAGCACAAGAGACCCAGTACTTC. This sequence encodes CATSDHGLAQETQYF.

The genes are TRBV18 and TRBJ2-1; 7 nucleotides line up with TRBD1. Per the germline V gene, CDR1 is KGHSH and CDR2 is LQKENI. J lost 6 bases, V lost 4 bases, and 12 bases had no gene match. CDR3 length: 16 residues. The CDR3 bases are TGTGCCAGCTCACAGGGGACAGCCGGATGGGGCAATGAGCAGTTCTTC. It yields the protein CASSQGTAGWGNEQFF.

The chain uses TRBV24-1 and TRBJ1-5, with 8 bases that match TRBD1. This CDR3 has 16 amino acids. The J segment lost 0 bases and the V segment lost 5 bases, leaving 5 bases of the junction unmatched. Germline V CDR1 and CDR2: KGHDR, SFDVKD. CDR3 nucleotide sequence: TGTGCCACCAGTGGCCCCGGGACAGGTAGCAATCAGCCCCAGCATTTT. Its translation: CATSGPGTGSNQPQHF.

The CDR3 sequence is CASSFGLAGGRDTQYF. The CDR3 nucleotides are TGTGCCAGCAGCTTCGGACTAGCGGGGGGGCGGGATACGCAGTATTTT. This chain links TRBV11-3 with TRBJ2-3; 15 nucleotides align to TRBD2. The CDR3 runs to 16 residues. Germline CDR1 SGHNT, CDR2 YENEEA. Unmatched junction bases numbered 4, after V lost 3 bases and J lost 6 bases.